This T cell receptor (beta chain) stems from a study of blood T cells in healthy people across ages. The authors isolated at least 7 million PBMCs per sample. Combining a sample-barcoded 5' primer with a J-beta primer mix, a second PCR ran for 7 to 11 cycles. TCRdb re-called the 5' RACE reads with MiXCR, one entry per CDR3 protein. The sample includes about 1.8 million distinct CDR3 sequences, 40% to 55% of them seen just once. Of note for this clonotype: Its target is unknown.

Germline CDR1 MNHNY, CDR2 SVGAGI (reference sequence). With 7 bases clipped from V and 3 bases from J, the junction kept 8 bases outside the gene matches. This CDR3 is built from 15 residues. General study points: Diversity estimated from one million T cells was considered an underestimate. Comparison with aged donors showed that long-lived donors had more naive CD4+ cells and higher diversity. Roughly linearly, TCR beta diversity per million T cells fell as age increased.

Input material: blood. The chain couples TRBV6-6 to TRBJ2-1; 8 bases are shared with TRBD1. The receptor's source is a woman between 35 and 50 years old in good health. In DNA form, the CDR3 reads TGTGCCAGCACCGAGGACAGGGATTTCTACAATGAGCAGTTCTTC. Translating gives CASTEDRDFYNEQFF.